This T cell receptor beta chain was retrieved from a study of T cell responses to AZD1222 COVID-19 vaccine. The study, taken as a whole, reports: A mostly white British donor set with more females was recruited, and clonal diversity was possibly underestimated.

Assay used: immunoSEQ multiplex PCR; TCRdb lists only in-frame clones, some missing. Among under 150,000 clones listed, 70% to 90% were seen once. CDR1 is SGDLS, CDR2 YYNGEE, per germline. The germline V and J ends were trimmed by 0 bases and 2 bases, with 12 bases remaining between them. The CDR3 totals 15 residues. About this clone: Its antigen is still unknown.

This chain connects TRBV9 to TRBJ2-7; no clear D. The sequence came from an adult who received the MenACWY meningococcal vaccine as a control. The sample here was peripheral blood, taken 28 days after the second dose of the MenACWY control vaccine. CDR3 sequence (DNA): TGTGCCAGCAGCGTAGGGCAGGACCCTACCTACGAGCAGTACTTC. Translation gives CASSVGQDPTYEQYF.